The clone carrying this TCR beta chain was picked up many times. Its antigen is currently unknown. This sample is drawn from a study of identical twins. Study results and caveats: Sequences that were beta out-of-frame showed weaker excess twin sharing. Abundant beta clonotypes from cord blood had fewer insertions, unlike memory repertoires, which showed none.

It was template switching that added a universal primer site, and there were unique molecular identifiers on the cDNA. MiXCR was run by TCRdb on the 5' RACE reads, yielding one entry per CDR3 protein. The data show a few hundred thousand distinct CDR3 sequences, less than 20% seen once. Specimen: naive T cells sorted from blood. This TCR derives from a man over 45 in good health.

The DNA for the CDR3 is TGTGCCAGCAGCCCTAGCGGGGGGGCTTTCGAGCAGTACTTC. It yields the protein CASSPSGGAFEQYF. The V gene is TRBV6-1, the J gene TRBJ2-7, with 12 bases matching TRBD2. Looked up from germline, CDR1 is MNHNS and CDR2 is SASEGT. The CDR3 runs 14 residues. J lost 6 bases, V lost 6 bases, and 6 bases had no gene match.